This T cell receptor (beta chain) was recovered during a study of blood T cell repertoires in COVID-19. CDR1 and CDR2 from the germline V gene are SGHRS and YFSETQ. With 2 bases removed from V and 4 bases from J, the gap between germline ends came to 14 bases. CDR3 size: 15 residues. Generated by immunoSEQ multiplex PCR, the TCRdb table keeps only in-frame clones and is missing some. The data show 200,000 to 300,000 clones, about 80% seen once. The sequence derives from an elderly woman with acute or convalescent COVID-19. Material: peripheral blood. J is TRBJ2-3 and V is TRBV5-1, with a weak D call TRBD2 (5 bases). The CDR3: CASSLEGRPPDTQYF. CDR3 in DNA: TGCGCCAGCAGCTTAGAGGGTAGACCCCCAGATACGCAGTATTTT.